Described below is a single T cell receptor (beta chain) sequence and its context. The V end lost 4 bases, the J end lost 4 bases, and 8 bases lay between the germline ends. The CDR3 sequence is 12 residues long. Germline V gene sequence: CDR1 MDHEN, CDR2 SYDVKM. Assay used: immunoSEQ multiplex PCR; TCRdb lists only in-frame clones, some missing. Of around 33,000 clones detected, approximately 96% appear once; the ten largest clones hold about 0.8%. The sample is drawn from a study of graft-versus-host responses after intestinal transplantation. As for the study in general: The whole recipient group had anti-thymocyte globulin induction followed by tacrolimus and steroids for about three years.

Material: PBMCs, obtained 16 days after intestinal transplant. This clonotype was obtained from a human patient who received an intestinal transplant, so some T cells may come from the graft donor. V gene TRBV28 combines with J gene TRBJ2-7; the D is unclear. CDR3 in amino acids: CASSSDIYEQYF. Written as DNA, the CDR3 is TGTGCCAGCAGTTCAGACATATACGAGCAGTACTTC.